In this sample, the clone carrying this T cell receptor (beta chain) turned up many times. The target antigen is unknown. What was amplified from RNA transcripts were TCR beta CDR3 regions. TCR CDR3 underwent first-round RT-PCR with the HTBI primer set. One entry per CDR3 protein results from TCRdb running MiXCR on the multiplex PCR reads. The data contain a few hundred thousand distinct CDR3 sequences, approximately 20% of them singletons. The germline gives CDR1 SGDLS, CDR2 YYNGEE. V lost 4 bases to trimming and J lost 5 bases, with 18 bases between them. CDR3 length: 15 residues. These data originate in a study of T cells in Graves' hyperthyroidism and ophthalmopathy. The study, taken as a whole, reports: In blood, most of the thyroid clonotypes expanded above 0.001 were also present.

The receptor was isolated from a man aged 25 to 40 with Graves' ophthalmopathy. Input material: blood. The chain recombines TRBV9 with TRBJ1-1; no firm D call. The CDR3 DNA is TGTGCCAGCAGCACCTCCTCGCGTGGGCTTACTGAAGCTTTCTTT. It specifies CASSTSSRGLTEAFF.